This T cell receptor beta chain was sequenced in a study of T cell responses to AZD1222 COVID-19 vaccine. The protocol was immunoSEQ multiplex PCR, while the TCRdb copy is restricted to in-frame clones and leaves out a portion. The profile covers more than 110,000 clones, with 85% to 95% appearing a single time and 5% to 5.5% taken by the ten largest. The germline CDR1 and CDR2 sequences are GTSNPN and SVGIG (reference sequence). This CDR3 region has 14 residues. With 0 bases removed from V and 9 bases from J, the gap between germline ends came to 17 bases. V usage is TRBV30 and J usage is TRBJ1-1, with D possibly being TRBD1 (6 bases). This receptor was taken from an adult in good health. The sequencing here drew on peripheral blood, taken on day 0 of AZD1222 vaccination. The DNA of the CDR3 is TGTGCCTGGAGTGTTCAGGGGCTGGGTACTAAAGCTTTCTTT. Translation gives CAWSVQGLGTKAFF.